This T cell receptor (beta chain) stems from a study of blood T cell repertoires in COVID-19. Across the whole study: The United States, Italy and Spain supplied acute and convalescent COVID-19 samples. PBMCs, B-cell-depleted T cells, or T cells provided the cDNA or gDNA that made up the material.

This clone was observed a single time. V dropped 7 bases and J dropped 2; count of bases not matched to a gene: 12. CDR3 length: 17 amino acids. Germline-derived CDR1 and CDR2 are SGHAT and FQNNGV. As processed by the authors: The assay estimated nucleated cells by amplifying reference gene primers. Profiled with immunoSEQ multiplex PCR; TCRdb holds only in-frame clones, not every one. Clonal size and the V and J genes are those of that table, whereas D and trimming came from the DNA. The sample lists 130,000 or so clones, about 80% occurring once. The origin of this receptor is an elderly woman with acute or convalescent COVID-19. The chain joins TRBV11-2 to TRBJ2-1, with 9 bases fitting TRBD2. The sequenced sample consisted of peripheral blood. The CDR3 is CASTLGRLAGPYNEQFF. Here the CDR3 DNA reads TGTGCCAGCACCCTAGGTCGGCTAGCGGGGCCCTACAATGAGCAGTTCTTC.